This TCR beta chain was profiled in a study of T-cell memory formation after mild COVID-19. Across the study: Most TCR clusters belonged to a single donor. The study, taken as a whole, reports: Clones that got smaller from day 15 to 85 had even CD4/CD8, while clones growing later tipped toward CD4+.

Comment on this clonotype: Its cognate antigen is unknown.

TCRdb processed the 5' RACE reads anew with MiXCR; each CDR3 protein has one entry. The top ten hold about 7.5% of the sample, which has about 610,000 distinct CDR3 sequences, 15% to 20% seen once. This clonotype was obtained from an adult woman who had mild COVID-19 (a few samples of this study predate the infection). Cell type and time point are not known. The source material was PBMCs or a T cell subset sorted from them (not recorded which).

In DNA, the CDR3 is TGTGCCAGCAGCCCCCAGGGGGGGACAACAGATACGCAGTATTTT. The encoded protein is CASSPQGGTTDTQYF. The chain links TRBV7-3 to TRBJ2-3; D may correspond to TRBD1 or TRBD2 (7 bases each). The V gene's germline CDR1 is SGHTA and CDR2 FQGTGA. V was trimmed by 5 bases and J by 3 bases, leaving 15 bases between them. The CDR3 loop spans 15 amino acids.